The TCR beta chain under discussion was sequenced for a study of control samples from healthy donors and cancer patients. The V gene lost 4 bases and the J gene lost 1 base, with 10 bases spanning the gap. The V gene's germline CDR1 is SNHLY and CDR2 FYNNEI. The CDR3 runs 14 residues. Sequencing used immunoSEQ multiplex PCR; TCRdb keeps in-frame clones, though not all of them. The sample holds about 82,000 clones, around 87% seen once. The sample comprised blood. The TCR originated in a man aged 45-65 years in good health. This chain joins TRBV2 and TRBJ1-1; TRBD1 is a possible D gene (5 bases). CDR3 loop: CASSVQAGNTEAFF. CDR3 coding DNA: TGTGCCAGCAGTGTACAGGCAGGGAACACTGAAGCTTTCTTT. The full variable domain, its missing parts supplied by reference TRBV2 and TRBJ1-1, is EPEVTQTPSHQVTQMGQEVILRCVPISNHLYFYWYRQILGQKVEFLVSFYNNEISEKSEIFDDQFSVERPDGSNFTLKIRSTKLEDSAMYFCASSVQAGNTEAFFGQGTRLTVV.